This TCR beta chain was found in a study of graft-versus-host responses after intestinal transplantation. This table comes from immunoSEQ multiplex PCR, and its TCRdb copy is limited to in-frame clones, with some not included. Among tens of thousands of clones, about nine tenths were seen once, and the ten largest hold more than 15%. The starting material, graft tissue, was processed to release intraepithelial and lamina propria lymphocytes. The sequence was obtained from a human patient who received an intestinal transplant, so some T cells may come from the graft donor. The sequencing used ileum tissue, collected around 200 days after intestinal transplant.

The CDR3 reads CASSLRAQSGNSPLHF. CDR3 nucleotide sequence: TGCGCCAGCAGCTTGAGGGCACAGAGTGGGAATTCACCCCTCCACTTT. The chain is built from TRBV5-1 and TRBJ1-6; no clear D. The CDR3 runs 16 residues. The germline V and J ends were trimmed by 1 base and 7 bases, with 15 bases remaining between them. Germline CDR1 and CDR2: SGHRS and YFSETQ.